Sequencing of this TCR beta chain was carried out in a study of control samples from healthy donors and cancer patients. Germline V gene sequence: CDR1 SGHAT, CDR2 FQNNGV. The V gene end was trimmed by 6 bases and the J gene end by 0 bases; junction bases not matched to a gene: 6. This CDR3 is 15 amino acids long. The data were produced by immunoSEQ multiplex PCR, yet TCRdb's version contains in-frame clones alone and is incomplete. Here the sample spans over 100,000 clones, about nine tenths being singletons. This receptor was taken from a man in his forties in good health. The sample was blood. The chain carries TRBV11-2 and TRBJ2-5; 8 nucleotides agree with TRBD2. CDR3 sequence: CASRGSGKNQETQYF. As DNA, the CDR3 is TGTGCCAGCAGGGGTAGCGGGAAGAACCAAGAGACCCAGTACTTC.